Listed here are 18 T cell receptor beta chains from one sample, sequenced in a study of T cells after yellow fever vaccination. From the 5' RACE reads, TCRdb called clonotypes with MiXCR, one entry per CDR3 protein. In the table there are almost 600,000 distinct CDR3 sequences, roughly 14% of which are singletons. Sequencing used PBMCs, obtained on the day of the yellow fever booster vaccination. These receptors originate from a man between 25 and 39 years old who received the YFV17D yellow fever vaccine.

This clonotype turned up a few times. The chain has TRBV2 and TRBJ2-3; 7 bases fit TRBD1. In germline, CDR1 is SNHLY, CDR2 FYNNEI. The CDR3 covers 12 residues. Germline trimming cut 6 bases from V and 8 bases from J; bases unmatched to any gene: 5. The DNA of the CDR3 is TGTGCCAGCAGGAGGGACAGATCTACGCAGTATTTT. Translated: CASRRDRSTQYF.

This clonotype occurred a few times. The rearrangement links TRBV6-5 to TRBJ2-5, with D tentatively TRBD1 (6 bases). CDR1 and CDR2 from the germline V gene are MNHEY and SVGAGI. The V end was cut by 8 bases, the J end by 10 bases, with 14 bases between. CDR3 length: 11 residues. CDR3 amino acids: CASGGPRGQYF. CDR3 bases: TGTGCCAGCGGGGGTCCCAGGGGCCAGTACTTC.

This chain links TRBV2 with TRBJ2-3; D is perhaps TRBD1 (5 bases). V was trimmed by 8 bases and J by 5 bases, leaving 8 bases between them. Germline assignment: CDR1 SNHLY and CDR2 FYNNEI. This CDR3 comprises 11 residues. The DNA of the CDR3 is TGTGCCAGCCTAAGGGGAGATACGCAGTATTTT. This codes for CASLRGDTQYF.

The genes are TRBV20-1 and TRBJ2-7; 10 positions match TRBD2. The CDR3 is 13 residues long. CDR1 and CDR2 from the germline V gene are DFQATT and SNEGSKA (reference sequence). V dropped 8 bases and J dropped 1; count of bases not matched to a gene: 5. The CDR3 is CSLRTSGSYEQYF. CDR3 in DNA: TGCAGTCTCAGGACTAGCGGATCCTACGAGCAGTACTTC.

The chain combines TRBV7-2 with TRBJ2-1; possible D gene TRBD2, 6 bases. V was cut by 5 bases and J by 0 bases, with 14 bases left in between. The CDR3 is 16 amino acids. Looked up from germline, CDR1 is SGHTA and CDR2 is FQGNSA. CDR3 DNA: TGTGCCAGCAGCGCAATAGCGGCCAGCTCCTACAATGAGCAGTTCTTC. Amino acid sequence: CASSAIAASSYNEQFF.

This clonotype came up many times. Written as DNA, the CDR3 is TGCAGTGCGGCTGGACTAGCTCGCGTCGCAGATACGCAGTATTTT. This gives the protein CSAAGLARVADTQYF. The chain couples TRBV20-1 to TRBJ2-3, with TRBD2 matching over 8 bases. Germline CDR1 DFQATT, CDR2 SNEGSKA (reference sequence). This CDR3 is 15 amino acids long. V lost 6 bases, J lost 4 bases, and 12 bases stayed unmatched.

The chain combines TRBV20-1 with TRBJ2-7, with a weak D call TRBD2 (6 bases). Germline CDR1 and CDR2: DFQATT and SNEGSKA (reference sequence). V was pared by 5 bases and J by 6 bases, with 14 bases between. This CDR3 spans 12 amino acids. In DNA, the CDR3 is TGCAGTGCTCTAGCGAGGTCTTCCGAGCAGTACTTC. Translating gives CSALARSSEQYF.

This clonotype was seen a handful of times. The gene calls are TRBV9 and TRBJ2-1; 7 positions agree with TRBD1. This CDR3 comprises 17 residues. Germline V gene lookup returns CDR1 SGDLS and CDR2 YYNGEE. J was trimmed by 5 bases and V by 3 bases; bases with no gene match: 14. CDR3 amino acids: CASSETSGTVGDNEQFF. The CDR3 DNA reads as TGTGCCAGCAGCGAGACGTCCGGGACAGTGGGGGACAATGAGCAGTTCTTC.

The chain joins TRBV12-3 or TRBV12-4 to TRBJ2-1; TRBD2 matches at 16 bases. The J segment lost 9 bases and the V segment lost 5 bases, leaving 7 bases of the junction unmatched. The CDR3 is made up of 16 amino acids. CDR3 loop: CASSPGLAGGLSEQFF. DNA for the CDR3: TGTGCCAGCAGTCCGGGACTAGCGGGAGGGCTTAGTGAGCAGTTCTTC.

The chain couples TRBV6-5 to TRBJ2-2, with D perhaps given as TRBD1 or TRBD2 (6 bases each). Germline CDR1 is MNHEY and CDR2 is SVGAGI. The CDR3 length is 15 residues. Trimming took 2 bases from V and 4 from J, leaving 11 bases between them. CDR3 region: CASSYGGGGTGELFF. The CDR3, as DNA: TGTGCCAGCAGTTACGGCGGAGGGGGCACCGGGGAGCTGTTTTTT.

Only a few counts were recorded for this clonotype. V gene TRBV2 combines with J gene TRBJ2-5; perhaps TRBD2 as D (6 bases). V lost 2 bases and J 3 bases, leaving 10 bases between the germline ends. This CDR3 spans 14 amino acids. The germline V gene encodes CDR1 SNHLY and CDR2 FYNNEI. The CDR3 sequence: CASSEYGGKETQYF. Here the CDR3 DNA reads TGTGCCAGCAGTGAATACGGCGGGAAAGAGACCCAGTACTTC.

The chain couples TRBV20-1 to TRBJ2-5, with 7 bases matching TRBD2. There are 14 residues in the CDR3. The V gene's germline CDR1 is DFQATT and CDR2 SNEGSKA (reference sequence). The V gene end was trimmed by 6 bases and the J gene end by 5 bases; junction bases not matched to a gene: 12. CDR3 nucleotide sequence: TGCAGTGCAAGACTAGCAAGTTTGTCGGAGACCCAGTACTTC. It specifies CSARLASLSETQYF.

The CDR3 protein is CASSRAATSGISTDTQYF. CDR3 coding DNA: TGTGCCAGCAGCCGAGCGGCGACTAGCGGGATCAGCACAGATACGCAGTATTTT. V usage is TRBV7-2 and J usage is TRBJ2-3; 11 positions match TRBD2. Germline assignment: CDR1 SGHTA and CDR2 FQGNSA. The trim removed 5 bases at V and 0 bases at J, leaving 10 bases unmatched. CDR3 length: 18 residues.

The chain joins TRBV20-1 to TRBJ2-7, with a weak D call TRBD1 (5 bases). V lost 6 bases, J lost 2 bases, and 14 bases lay in between. The CDR3 length is 13 residues. Germline CDR1 DFQATT, CDR2 SNEGSKA (reference sequence). The CDR3 sequence is CSAKSQGAYEQYF. Here the CDR3 DNA reads TGCAGTGCCAAAAGTCAGGGTGCCTACGAGCAGTACTTC.

In its sample, this clonotype was seen a few times. The chain couples TRBV9 to TRBJ2-1; D gene ambiguous. Germline CDR1 SGDLS, CDR2 YYNGEE. Trimming took off 4 bases at V and 3 bases at J, with 17 bases between the two ends. The CDR3 sequence is 16 residues long. The CDR3: CASSFQASVGYNEQFF. In DNA, the CDR3 is TGTGCCAGCAGCTTTCAGGCCAGCGTTGGCTACAATGAGCAGTTCTTC.

This clonotype was seen a few times. This rearrangement joins TRBV7-9 to TRBJ2-7; 8 bases fit TRBD1. The germline V gene has CDR1 SEHNR and CDR2 FQNEAQ (reference sequence). Unmatched junction bases numbered 4, after V lost 6 bases and J lost 3 bases. The CDR3 is 13 amino acids. The CDR3 DNA reads TGTGCCAGCAGAAAGGACAGGGACTACGAGCAGTACTTC. Amino acid sequence: CASRKDRDYEQYF.

CDR3 region: CATSDPGQEETQYF. In DNA form, the CDR3 reads TGTGCCACCAGTGACCCGGGACAGGAAGAGACCCAGTACTTC. The genes are TRBV24-1 and TRBJ2-5; 8 positions match TRBD1. Trimming removed 4 bases from V and 3 bases from J; junction bases left unmatched: 3. Looked up from germline, CDR1 is KGHDR and CDR2 is SFDVKD. The CDR3 extends over 14 amino acids.

V and J are TRBV20-1 and TRBJ1-2, with TRBD1 matching over 9 bases. V dropped 3 bases and J dropped 11; count of bases not matched to a gene: 13. CDR1 and CDR2 from the germline V gene are DFQATT and SNEGSKA (reference sequence). The CDR3 totals 14 residues. CDR3 DNA sequence: TGCAGTGCTAGTCCCGATGACAGGGGGATTGGGTACACCTTC. The encoded protein is CSASPDDRGIGYTF.